One and the same sample provided the 9 T cell receptor beta chains below, sequenced in a study of blood T cell repertoires in COVID-19. Generated by immunoSEQ multiplex PCR, the TCRdb table keeps only in-frame clones and is missing some. Among about 210,000 clones listed, roughly 84% were seen once. The source material was PBMCs or T cells enriched from blood (not recorded which). These receptors all stem from a man aged 25-40 years in a cohort exposed to, infected with or recovered from COVID-19 (not recorded which).

V is TRBV13 and J is TRBJ2-7; the match to TRBD1 covers 10 bases. The CDR3 covers 16 residues. With V trimmed by 5 bases and J by 4 bases, 11 bases remained unmatched. Germline V gene lookup returns CDR1 PRHDT and CDR2 FYEKMQ (reference sequence). The CDR3 region has the DNA TGTGCCAGCAGCCCCAGGGGGAGACAGGGGGCTTACGAGCAGTACTTC. Translating it yields CASSPRGRQGAYEQYF.

In regard to this clone: In the same sample, other DNA sequences code for this CDR3. The chain combines TRBV11-3 with TRBJ2-1; D unresolved. CDR1 and CDR2 from the germline V gene are SGHNT and YENEEA. Between the trimmed V and J ends, which lost 1 base and 4 bases, there was a span of 5 bases. This CDR3 is 13 amino acids long. CDR3: CASSLAPYNEQFF. CDR3 DNA sequence: TGTGCCAGCAGCTTAGCCCCTTACAATGAGCAGTTCTTC. Full variable domain (outside the CDR3, taken from reference TRBV11-3 and TRBJ2-1): EAGVVQSPRYKIIEKKQPVAFWCNPISGHNTLYWYLQNLGQGPELLIRYENEEAVDDSQLPKDRFSAERLKGVDSTLKIQPAELGDSAVYLCASSLAPYNEQFFGPGTRLTVL.

The chain has TRBV4-3 and TRBJ2-1; 10 positions agree with TRBD2. After removal of 1 base from V and 10 bases from J, the junction contained 7 bases not matched to a gene. CDR3 size: 15 residues. Germline V CDR1 and CDR2: LGHNA, YSLEER. The CDR3, as DNA: TGCGCCAGCAGCCAAGGTCTAGCGGGAGCCCGAGAGCAGTTCTTC. Protein product: CASSQGLAGAREQFF.

This rearrangement joins TRBV7-9 to TRBJ1-2, with unresolved D. The CDR3 loop spans 11 amino acids. The germline V and J ends were trimmed by 2 bases and 13 bases, with 11 bases remaining between them. Germline CDR1 SEHNR, CDR2 FQNEAQ (reference sequence). DNA of the CDR3: TGTGCCAGCAGCTTACCACCCCAGATCACCTTC. It translates to CASSLPPQITF.

The rearrangement joins TRBV28 to TRBJ1-4; D unclear. The CDR3 covers 15 residues. V was pared by 5 bases and J by 8 bases, with 18 bases between. The germline V gene has CDR1 MDHEN and CDR2 SYDVKM. The CDR3 region has the DNA TGTGCCAGCAGTCCCCACGGGGTGGCTGGGGAAAAACTGTTTTTT. Amino acids: CASSPHGVAGEKLFF. Full variable domain (remainder filled in from reference TRBV28 and TRBJ1-4): DVKVTQSSRYLVKRTGEKVFLECVQDMDHENMFWYRQDPGLGLRLIYFSYDVKMKEKGDIPEGYSVSREKKERFSLILESASTNQTSMYLCASSPHGVAGEKLFFGSGTQLSVL.

The chain recombines TRBV27 with TRBJ1-1; 12 nucleotides agree with TRBD1. CDR3 size: 16 residues. J lost 5 bases, V lost 5 bases, and 9 bases had no gene match. Germline V gene sequence: CDR1 MNHEY, CDR2 SMNVEV (reference sequence). The CDR3 DNA is TGTGCCAGCAGTAAGCCGGGACAGGGGGCTAGAACTGAAGCTTTCTTT. Protein: CASSKPGQGARTEAFF.

This chain connects TRBV6-5 to TRBJ2-7; D unresolved. The CDR3 consists of 13 residues. Trimming left V 5 bases short and J 2 bases short, with 10 bases between. Germline CDR1 MNHEY, CDR2 SVGAGI. The CDR3 bases are TGTGCCAGCAGTACAACAGCAACCTACGAGCAGTACTTC. Its protein product is CASSTTATYEQYF.

Details on this clone: Other DNA variants within this sample encode the same CDR3. V gene TRBV3-1 (or the pseudogene TRBV3-2) combines with J gene TRBJ2-7; maybe TRBD1 (6 bases). The germline CDR1 and CDR2 sequences are LGHDT and YNNKEL (reference sequence). The CDR3 contains 12 residues. Trimming removed 3 bases at V and 5 bases at J, with 8 bases between. DNA for the CDR3: TGTGCCAGCAGCCAGGGGGCACACGAGCAGTACTTC. It yields the protein CASSQGAHEQYF.

This chain connects TRBV5-1 to TRBJ1-1; D is unresolved. Germline V gives CDR1 SGHRS, CDR2 YFSETQ. Trimming removed 1 base from V and 3 bases from J, with 10 bases in between. This CDR3 is built from 14 residues. CDR3 DNA sequence: TGCGCCAGCAGCTTGATGGGAGGAGACACTGAAGCTTTCTTT. Encoded protein: CASSLMGGDTEAFF.